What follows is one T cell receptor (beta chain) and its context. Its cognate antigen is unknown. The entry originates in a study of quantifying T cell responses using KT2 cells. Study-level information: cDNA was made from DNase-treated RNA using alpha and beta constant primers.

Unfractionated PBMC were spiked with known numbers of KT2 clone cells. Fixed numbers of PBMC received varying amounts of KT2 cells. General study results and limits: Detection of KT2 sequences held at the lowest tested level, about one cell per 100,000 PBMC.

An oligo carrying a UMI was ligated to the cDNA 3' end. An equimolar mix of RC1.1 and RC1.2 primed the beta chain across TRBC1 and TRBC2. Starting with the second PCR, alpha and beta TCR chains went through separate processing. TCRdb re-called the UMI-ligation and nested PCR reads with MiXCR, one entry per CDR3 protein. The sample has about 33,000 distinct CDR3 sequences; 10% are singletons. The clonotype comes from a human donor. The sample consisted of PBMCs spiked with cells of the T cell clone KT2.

CDR3: CSARDGGRTYNEQFF. The DNA for the CDR3 is TGCAGTGCTAGGGACGGGGGCCGAACCTACAATGAGCAGTTCTTC. The chain recombines TRBV20-1 with TRBJ2-1, with D possibly being TRBD1 or TRBD2 (6 bases each). Per germline, CDR1 DFQATT and CDR2 SNEGSKA (reference sequence). The CDR3 runs 15 residues. Between the trimmed V and J ends, which lost 3 bases and 2 bases, there was a span of 14 bases.